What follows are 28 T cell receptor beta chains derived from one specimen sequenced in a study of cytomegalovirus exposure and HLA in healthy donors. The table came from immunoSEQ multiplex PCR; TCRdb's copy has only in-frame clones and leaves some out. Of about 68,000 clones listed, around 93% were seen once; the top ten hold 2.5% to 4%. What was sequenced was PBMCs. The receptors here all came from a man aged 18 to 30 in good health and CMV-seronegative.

CDR3 nucleotide sequence: TGTGCCAGCATCCCGGGACTCTTTCCTACTGAGCAGTTCTTC. The encoded protein is CASIPGLFPTEQFF. The rearrangement joins TRBV28 to TRBJ2-1; D is perhaps TRBD2 (6 bases). The CDR3 extends over 14 amino acids. CDR1 and CDR2 from the germline V gene are MDHEN and SYDVKM. V dropped 7 bases and J dropped 9 bases, with 19 bases sitting between them.

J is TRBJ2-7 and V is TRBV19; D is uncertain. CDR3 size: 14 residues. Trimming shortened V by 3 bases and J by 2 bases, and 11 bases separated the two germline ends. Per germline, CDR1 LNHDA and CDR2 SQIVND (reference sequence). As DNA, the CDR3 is TGTGCCAGTAGTATGTCAGGTCAAACCTACGAGCAGTACTTC. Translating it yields CASSMSGQTYEQYF.

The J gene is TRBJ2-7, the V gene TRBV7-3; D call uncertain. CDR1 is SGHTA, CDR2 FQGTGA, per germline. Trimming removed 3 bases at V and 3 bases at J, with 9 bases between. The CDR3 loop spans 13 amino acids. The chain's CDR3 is CASSLGPSYEQYF. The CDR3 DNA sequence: TGTGCCAGCAGCTTGGGCCCGAGCTACGAGCAGTACTTC.

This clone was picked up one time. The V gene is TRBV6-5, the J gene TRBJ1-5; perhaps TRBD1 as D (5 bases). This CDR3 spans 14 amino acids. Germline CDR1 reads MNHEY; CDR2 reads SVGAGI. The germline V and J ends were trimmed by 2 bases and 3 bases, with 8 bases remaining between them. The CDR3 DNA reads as TGTGCCAGCAGTTACCCCAGGGACAATCAGCCCCAGCATTTT. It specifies CASSYPRDNQPQHF.

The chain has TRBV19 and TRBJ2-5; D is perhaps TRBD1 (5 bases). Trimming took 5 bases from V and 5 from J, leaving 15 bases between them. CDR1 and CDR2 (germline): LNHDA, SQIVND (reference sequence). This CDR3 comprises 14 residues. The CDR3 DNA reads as TGTGCCAGTAGTTCACTGGACATATCCGAGACCCAGTACTTC. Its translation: CASSSLDISETQYF.

For the CDR3, the DNA is TGTGCCAGCTCACCGGTCGGGGGACAGGGGGAGCAGTACTTC. This codes for CASSPVGGQGEQYF. The chain is built from TRBV18 and TRBJ2-7; 10 bases fit TRBD1. CDR1 is KGHSH and CDR2 is LQKENI in the germline V gene. V dropped 3 bases and J dropped 7; count of bases not matched to a gene: 6. The CDR3 is made up of 14 amino acids.

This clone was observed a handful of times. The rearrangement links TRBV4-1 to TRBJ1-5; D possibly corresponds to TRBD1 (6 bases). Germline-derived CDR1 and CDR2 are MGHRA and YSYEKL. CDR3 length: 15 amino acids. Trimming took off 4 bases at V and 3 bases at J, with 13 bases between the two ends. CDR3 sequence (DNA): TGCGCCAGCAGCCTCGAGGACAGACACAATCAGCCCCAGCATTTT. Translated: CASSLEDRHNQPQHF.

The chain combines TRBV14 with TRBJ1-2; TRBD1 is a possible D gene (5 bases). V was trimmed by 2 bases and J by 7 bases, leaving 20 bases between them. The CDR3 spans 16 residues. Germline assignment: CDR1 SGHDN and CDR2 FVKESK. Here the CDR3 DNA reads TGTGCCAGCAGCCAAAAAGTATCTCAGGGACTTGGTGGCTACACCTTC. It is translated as CASSQKVSQGLGGYTF.

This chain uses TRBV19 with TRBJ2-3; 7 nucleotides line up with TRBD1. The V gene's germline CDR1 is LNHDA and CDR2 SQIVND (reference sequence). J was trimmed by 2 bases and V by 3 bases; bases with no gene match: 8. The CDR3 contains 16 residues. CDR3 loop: CASSMFHRGFTDTQYF. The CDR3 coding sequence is TGTGCCAGTAGTATGTTCCACAGGGGCTTCACAGATACGCAGTATTTT.

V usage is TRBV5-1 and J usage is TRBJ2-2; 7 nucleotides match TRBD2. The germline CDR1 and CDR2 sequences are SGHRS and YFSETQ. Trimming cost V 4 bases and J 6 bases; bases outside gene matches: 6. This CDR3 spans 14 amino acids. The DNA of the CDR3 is TGCGCCAGCAGCCGAGGGGAGGGCCCCGGGGAGCTGTTTTTT. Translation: CASSRGEGPGELFF.

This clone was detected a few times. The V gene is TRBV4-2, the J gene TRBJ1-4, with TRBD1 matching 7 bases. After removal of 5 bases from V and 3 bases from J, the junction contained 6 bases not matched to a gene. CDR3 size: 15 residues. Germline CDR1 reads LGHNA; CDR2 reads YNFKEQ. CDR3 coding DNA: TGTGCCAGCAGCGACCGGGACAGTTCTAATGAAAAACTGTTTTTT. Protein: CASSDRDSSNEKLFF.

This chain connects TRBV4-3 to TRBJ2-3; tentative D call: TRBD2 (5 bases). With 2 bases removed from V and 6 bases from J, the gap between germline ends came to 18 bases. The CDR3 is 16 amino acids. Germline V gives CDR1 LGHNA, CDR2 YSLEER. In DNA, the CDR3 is TGCGCCAGCAGCCAACTAGGGCCCGCGGGCTGGGATACGCAGTATTTT. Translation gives CASSQLGPAGWDTQYF.

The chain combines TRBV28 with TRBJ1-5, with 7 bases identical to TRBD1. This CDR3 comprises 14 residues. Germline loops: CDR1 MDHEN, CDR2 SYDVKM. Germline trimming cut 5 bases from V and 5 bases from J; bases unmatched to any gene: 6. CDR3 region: CASSLGQVHQPQHF. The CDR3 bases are TGTGCCAGCAGTCTCGGACAGGTTCATCAGCCCCAGCATTTT.

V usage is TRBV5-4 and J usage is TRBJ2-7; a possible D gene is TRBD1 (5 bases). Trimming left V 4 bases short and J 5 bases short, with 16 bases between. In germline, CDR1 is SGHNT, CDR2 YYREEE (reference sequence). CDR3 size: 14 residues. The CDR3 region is CASSPGPLGDEQYF. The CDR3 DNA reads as TGTGCCAGCAGCCCTGGGCCGCTAGGGGACGAGCAGTACTTC.

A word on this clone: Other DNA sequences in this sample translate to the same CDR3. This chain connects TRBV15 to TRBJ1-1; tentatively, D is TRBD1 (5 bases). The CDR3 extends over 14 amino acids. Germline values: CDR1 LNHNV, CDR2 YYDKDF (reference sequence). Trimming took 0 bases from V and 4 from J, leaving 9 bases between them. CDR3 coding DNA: TGTGCCACCAGCAGAGATCGGGGGGGCACTGAAGCTTTCTTT. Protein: CATSRDRGGTEAFF.

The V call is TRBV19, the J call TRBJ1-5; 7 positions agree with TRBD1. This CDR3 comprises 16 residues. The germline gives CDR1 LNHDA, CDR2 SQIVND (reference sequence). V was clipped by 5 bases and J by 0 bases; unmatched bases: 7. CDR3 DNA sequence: TGTGCCAGTAGTGCCGGGACAGCTTATAGCAATCAGCCCCAGCATTTT. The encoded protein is CASSAGTAYSNQPQHF.

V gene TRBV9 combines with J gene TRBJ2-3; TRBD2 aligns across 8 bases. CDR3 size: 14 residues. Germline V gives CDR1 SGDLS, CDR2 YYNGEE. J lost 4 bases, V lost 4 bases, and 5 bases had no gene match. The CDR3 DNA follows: TGTGCCAGCAGCTCTCGGACTAGCTCAGATACGCAGTATTTT. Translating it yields CASSSRTSSDTQYF.

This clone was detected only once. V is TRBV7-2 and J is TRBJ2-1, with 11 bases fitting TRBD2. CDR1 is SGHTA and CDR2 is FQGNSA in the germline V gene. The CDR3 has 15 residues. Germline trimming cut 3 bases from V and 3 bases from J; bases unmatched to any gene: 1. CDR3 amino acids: CASSFTSGSYNEQFF. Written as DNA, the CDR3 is TGTGCCAGCAGCTTTACTAGCGGGAGCTACAATGAGCAGTTCTTC.

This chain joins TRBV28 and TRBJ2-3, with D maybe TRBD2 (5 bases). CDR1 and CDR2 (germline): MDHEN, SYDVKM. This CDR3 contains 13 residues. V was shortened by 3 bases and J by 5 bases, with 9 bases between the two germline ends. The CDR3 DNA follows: TGTGCCAGCAGTTTCTGGGGAGTAGATACGCAGTATTTT. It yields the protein CASSFWGVDTQYF.

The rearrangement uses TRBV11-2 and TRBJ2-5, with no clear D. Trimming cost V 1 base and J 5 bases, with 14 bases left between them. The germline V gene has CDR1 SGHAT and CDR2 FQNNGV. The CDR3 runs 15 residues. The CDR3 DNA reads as TGTGCCAGCAGCTTAGTGCTATCTACCTGGGAGACCCAGTACTTC. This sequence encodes CASSLVLSTWETQYF.

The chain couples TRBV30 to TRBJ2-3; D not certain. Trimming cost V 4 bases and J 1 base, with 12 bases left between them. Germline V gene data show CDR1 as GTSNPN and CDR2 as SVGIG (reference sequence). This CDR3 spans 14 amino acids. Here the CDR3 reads CAWMTEFGTDTQYF. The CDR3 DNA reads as TGTGCCTGGATGACGGAGTTCGGCACAGATACGCAGTATTTT.

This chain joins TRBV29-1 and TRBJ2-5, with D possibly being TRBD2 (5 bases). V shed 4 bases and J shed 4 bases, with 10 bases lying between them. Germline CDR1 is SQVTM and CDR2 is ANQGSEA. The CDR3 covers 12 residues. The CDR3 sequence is CSVATRGETQYF. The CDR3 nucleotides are TGCAGCGTTGCCACTCGGGGAGAGACCCAGTACTTC.

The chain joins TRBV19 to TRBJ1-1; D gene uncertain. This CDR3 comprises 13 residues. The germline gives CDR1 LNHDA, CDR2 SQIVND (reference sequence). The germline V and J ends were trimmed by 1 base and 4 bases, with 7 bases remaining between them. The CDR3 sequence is CASSIVAGTEAFF. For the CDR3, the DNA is TGTGCCAGTAGTATAGTGGCGGGCACTGAAGCTTTCTTT.

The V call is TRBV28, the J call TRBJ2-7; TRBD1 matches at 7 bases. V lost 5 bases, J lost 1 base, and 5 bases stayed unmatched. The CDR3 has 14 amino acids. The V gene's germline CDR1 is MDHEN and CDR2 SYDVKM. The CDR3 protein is CASSLRDRSYEQYF. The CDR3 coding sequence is TGTGCCAGCAGTCTCCGGGACAGATCCTACGAGCAGTACTTC.

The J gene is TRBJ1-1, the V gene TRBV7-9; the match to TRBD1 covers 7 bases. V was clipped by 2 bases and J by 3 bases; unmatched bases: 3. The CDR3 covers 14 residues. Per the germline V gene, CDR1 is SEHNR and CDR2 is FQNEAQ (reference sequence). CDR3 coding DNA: TGTGCCAGCAGCTTAACAGGGGTTGACACTGAAGCTTTCTTT. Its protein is CASSLTGVDTEAFF.

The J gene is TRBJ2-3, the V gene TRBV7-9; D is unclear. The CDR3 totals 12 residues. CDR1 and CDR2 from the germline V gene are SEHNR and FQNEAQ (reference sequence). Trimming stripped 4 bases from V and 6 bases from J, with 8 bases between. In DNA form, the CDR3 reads TGTGCCAGCAGCTCCCCCCGGGATACGCAGTATTTT. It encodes CASSSPRDTQYF.

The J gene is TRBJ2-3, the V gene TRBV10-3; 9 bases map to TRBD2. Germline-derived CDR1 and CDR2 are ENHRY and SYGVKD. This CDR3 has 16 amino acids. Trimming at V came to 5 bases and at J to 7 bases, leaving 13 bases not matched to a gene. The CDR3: CAISQTGAGGLNTQYF. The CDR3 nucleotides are TGTGCCATCAGTCAAACCGGAGCGGGGGGCCTAAATACGCAGTATTTT.

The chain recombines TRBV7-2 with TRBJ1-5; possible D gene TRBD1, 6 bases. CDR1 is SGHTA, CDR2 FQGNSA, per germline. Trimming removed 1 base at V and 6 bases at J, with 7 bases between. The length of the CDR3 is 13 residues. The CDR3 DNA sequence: TGTGCCAGCAGCTTAGGCAGGGGTCAGCCCCAGCATTTT. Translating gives CASSLGRGQPQHF. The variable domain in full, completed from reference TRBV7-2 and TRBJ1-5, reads GAGVSQSPSNKVTEKGKDVELRCDPISGHTALYWYRQSLGQGLEFLIYFQGNSAPDKSGLPSDRFSAERTGGSVSTLTIQRTQQEDSAVYLCASSLGRGQPQHFGDGTRLSIL.